This T cell receptor beta chain was sequenced for a study of CD4 T cells in relation to SARS-CoV-2 and coronaviruses. Study-wide context: The negative reference was HIV-1 Nef peptide pool or peptide-free culture. Notes on the study in general: No donor gave both pre-pandemic and post-infection samples. Compared with monoreactive clones, crossreactive clones showed significantly weaker SARS-CoV-2 expansion.

Germline CDR1 and CDR2: SEHNR and FQNEAQ (reference sequence). Trimming removed 4 bases from V and 5 bases from J, with 11 bases in between. This CDR3 is 13 amino acids long. Clones were read by immunoSEQ multiplex PCR, and TCRdb kept only the in-frame ones, dropping some. The sample gives around 15,000 clones, about 84% of which show up once; under 50% is in the top ten. The unexposed donors gave CD4+ T cells in about 2011-2019, prior to COVID-19. Isolation of CD4+ T cells took place after roughly nine days in culture. Cultures held more than 1.5 million PBMCs per well with approximately 9.8 IU/ml IL-2. This clone came up a few times. Its specificity is unknown.

The V gene is TRBV7-9, the J gene TRBJ1-1, with TRBD1 as a possible D gene (5 bases). The sample comprised CD4+ T cells from PBMCs, cultured in vitro. The receptor comes from a human donor in good health. CDR3 DNA sequence: TGTGCCAGCAGCTCCGAGCAGGGAACTGAAGCTTTCTTT. Protein product: CASSSEQGTEAFF.